The 15 T cell receptor beta chains reported below all come from one sample, sequenced in a study of CD8 T cells in Susac syndrome. Reverse transcription of 0.5 to 1 ug RNA was performed with random hexamers. TCRdb used MiXCR to reprocess the immunoSEQ multiplex PCR reads, holding one entry per CDR3 protein. Among about 140,000 distinct CDR3 sequences listed, more than 85% were seen once. The specimen was CD8+ T cells from PBMCs. Receptor source: a human donor with Susac syndrome.

The CDR3 sequence: CASSPRGGLAGSRETQYF. In DNA form, the CDR3 reads TGTGCCAGCAGCCCCCGGGGGGGACTAGCGGGATCCAGGGAGACCCAGTACTTC. The chain is built from TRBV7-3 and TRBJ2-5; 13 bases match TRBD2. Per germline, CDR1 SGHTA and CDR2 FQGTGA. J gave up 5 bases and V 5 bases, and 14 bases lay outside the gene matches. The CDR3 consists of 18 residues.

This chain uses TRBV5-1 with TRBJ2-3; D possibly corresponds to TRBD1 (5 bases). This CDR3 contains 15 residues. The ends were cut back, 0 bases at V and 0 bases at J, with 8 bases in the middle. From germline, CDR1 is SGHRS and CDR2 YFSETQ. The CDR3 reads CASSLAQDSTDTQYF. Written as DNA, the CDR3 is TGCGCCAGCAGCTTGGCACAGGATAGCACAGATACGCAGTATTTT.

The V and J genes are TRBV4-1 and TRBJ1-2, with no clear D. Per germline, CDR1 MGHRA and CDR2 YSYEKL. The CDR3 spans 14 residues. Trimming removed 0 bases at V and 4 bases at J, with 9 bases between. CDR3 nucleotides: TGCGCCAGCAGCCAAGAATCCGGACCCTATGGCTACACCTTC. It translates to CASSQESGPYGYTF.

This clonotype appeared a single time. The V and J genes are TRBV9 and TRBJ2-7; 13 nucleotides match TRBD2. The J segment lost 6 bases and the V segment lost 3 bases, leaving 3 bases of the junction unmatched. The CDR3 loop spans 14 amino acids. Germline CDR1 and CDR2: SGDLS and YYNGEE. The CDR3 DNA sequence: TGTGCCAGCAGCGCAACTAGCGGGAGGGTCGAGCAGTACTTC. Amino acid sequence: CASSATSGRVEQYF. Based on the CDR3 plus reference TRBV9 and TRBJ2-7, the full variable domain is DSGVTQTPKHLITATGQRVTLRCSPRSGDLSVYWYQQSLDQGLQFLIQYYNGEERAKGNILERFSAQQFPDLHSELNLSSLELGDSALYFCASSATSGRVEQYFGPGTRLTVT.

The rearrangement joins TRBV19 to TRBJ2-7; 7 nucleotides line up with TRBD1. CDR1 is LNHDA and CDR2 is SQIVND in the germline V gene (reference sequence). CDR3 length equals 15 residues. Unmatched junction bases numbered 13, after V lost 5 bases and J lost 6 bases. CDR3 DNA: TGTGCCAGTAGTGTGGGACAGTCTCCGAAGCCCGAGCAGTACTTC. Translating gives CASSVGQSPKPEQYF.

The rearrangement joins TRBV29-1 to TRBJ1-1; possibly TRBD1 for D (5 bases). V lost 7 bases and J lost 1, with 13 bases in between. This CDR3 region has 13 residues. CDR1 is SQVTM and CDR2 is ANQGSEA in the germline V gene. CDR3 in amino acids: CSGEGRGNTEAFF. DNA of the CDR3: TGCAGCGGGGAAGGAAGGGGGAACACTGAAGCTTTCTTT.

V gene TRBV7-9 combines with J gene TRBJ2-7; unclear D gene. With 6 bases removed from V and 3 bases from J, the gap between germline ends came to 9 bases. Germline CDR1 and CDR2: SEHNR and FQNEAQ (reference sequence). CDR3 length: 12 residues. CDR3 nucleotides: TGTGCCAGCAGTCCCCCGGGCTACGAGCAGTACTTC. Amino acid sequence: CASSPPGYEQYF. Full variable domain (remainder filled in from reference TRBV7-9 and TRBJ2-7): DTGVSQNPRHKITKRGQNVTFRCDPISEHNRLYWYRQTLGQGPEFLTYFQNEAQLEKSRLLSDRFSAERPKGSFSTLEIQRTEQGDSAMYLCASSPPGYEQYFGPGTRLTVT.

This sequence joins TRBV27 and TRBJ2-7; possibly TRBD2 for D (6 bases). Trimming took 5 bases from V and 6 from J, leaving 17 bases between them. Looked up from germline, CDR1 is MNHEY and CDR2 is SMNVEV (reference sequence). This CDR3 region has 14 residues. CDR3 loop: CASSLIGGLSEQYF. CDR3 DNA sequence: TGTGCCAGCAGTCTCATTGGGGGACTCAGCGAGCAGTACTTC.

The V gene is TRBV24-1, the J gene TRBJ2-2; 7 positions agree with TRBD2. Germline V gene data show CDR1 as KGHDR and CDR2 as SFDVKD. The ends lost 4 bases at V and 4 bases at J; junction bases unmatched: 11. The CDR3 sequence is 17 residues long. The CDR3 sequence is CATSEPGLAVITGELFF. DNA of the CDR3: TGTGCCACCAGTGAACCGGGGCTAGCGGTAATCACCGGGGAGCTGTTTTTT.

The chain recombines TRBV4-2 with TRBJ2-7; D assignment may be TRBD1 or TRBD2 (6 bases each). Germline-derived CDR1 and CDR2 are LGHNA and YNFKEQ. Trimming removed 1 base at V and 6 bases at J, with 13 bases between. The CDR3 is 14 amino acids. The CDR3: CASSQGAGGSEQYF. Written as DNA, the CDR3 is TGTGCCAGCAGCCAAGGGGCCGGGGGCTCCGAGCAGTACTTC.

V and J are TRBV9 and TRBJ2-1, with a possible D match to TRBD1 (5 bases). Trimming pared 0 bases from V and 9 bases from J, leaving 16 bases between. The CDR3 spans 15 residues. In germline, CDR1 is SGDLS, CDR2 YYNGEE. The CDR3 loop reads CASSVGGALDTEQFF. DNA of the CDR3: TGTGCCAGCAGCGTAGGTGGGGCCCTTGATACTGAGCAGTTCTTC.

This rearrangement joins TRBV9 to TRBJ2-2; D gene uncertain. The germline V gene encodes CDR1 SGDLS and CDR2 YYNGEE. The length of the CDR3 is 11 residues. V was cut by 7 bases and J by 4 bases, with 5 bases left in between. Here the CDR3 reads CASQRTGELFF. DNA of the CDR3: TGTGCCAGCCAGCGCACCGGGGAGCTGTTTTTT.

This clonotype was observed a few times. J is TRBJ2-3 and V is TRBV6-1; 9 nucleotides align to TRBD2. The CDR3 sequence is 15 residues long. V shed 10 bases, J shed 2 bases, and the junction held 10 bases outside the gene matches. Germline V gives CDR1 MNHNS, CDR2 SASEGT. CDR3: CATGGAGGDTDTQYF. In nucleotides, the CDR3 is TGTGCCACCGGAGGAGCGGGAGGAGACACAGATACGCAGTATTTT.

The chain combines TRBV7-9 with TRBJ2-4, with 9 bases identical to TRBD1. This CDR3 has 15 residues. In germline, CDR1 is SEHNR, CDR2 FQNEAQ (reference sequence). V shed 6 bases and J 6 bases; nucleotides not matched to a gene: 9. The CDR3 bases are TGTGCCAGCAGGGGGGATCCGGGACAGGGAAACATTCAGTACTTC. Encoded protein: CASRGDPGQGNIQYF.

This clonotype has just one count. The V and J genes are TRBV14 and TRBJ2-7, with 7 bases identical to TRBD1. CDR1 and CDR2 from the germline V gene are SGHDN and FVKESK. The CDR3 totals 15 residues. V trimming: 0 bases; J trimming: 2 bases; junction bases outside the gene matches: 4. As DNA, the CDR3 is TGTGCCAGCAGCCAAGAGACAGGGACCGCCTACGAGCAGTACTTC. This translates into CASSQETGTAYEQYF.